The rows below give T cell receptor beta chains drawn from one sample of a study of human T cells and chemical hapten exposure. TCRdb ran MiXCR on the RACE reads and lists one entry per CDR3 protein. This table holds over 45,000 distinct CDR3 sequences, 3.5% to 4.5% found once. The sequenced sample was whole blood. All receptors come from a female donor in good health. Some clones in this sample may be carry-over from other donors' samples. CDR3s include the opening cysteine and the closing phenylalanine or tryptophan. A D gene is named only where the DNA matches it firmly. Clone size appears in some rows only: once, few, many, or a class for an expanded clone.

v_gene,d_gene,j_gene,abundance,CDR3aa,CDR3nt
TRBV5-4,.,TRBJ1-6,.,CASSLDTQSLNSPLHF,TGTGCCAGCAGCTTGGATACTCAAAGTCTTAATTCACCCCTCCACTTT
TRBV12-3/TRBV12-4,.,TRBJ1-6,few,CASSLRGSGDSPLHF,TGTGCCAGCAGTTTAAGGGGGTCGGGGGATTCACCCCTCCACTTT
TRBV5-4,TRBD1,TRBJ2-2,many,CASSYYTGTGGTGELFF,TGTGCCAGCAGCTATTACACCGGGACAGGGGGGACCGGGGAGCTGTTTTTT
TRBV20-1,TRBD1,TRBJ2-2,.,CSARWTGLNTGELFF,TGCAGTGCTCGGTGGACAGGGCTAAACACCGGGGAGCTGTTTTTT
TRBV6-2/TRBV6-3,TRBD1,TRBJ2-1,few,CASSYRGGGRYNEQFF,TGTGCCAGCAGTTACAGAGGGGGCGGGCGCTACAATGAGCAGTTCTTC
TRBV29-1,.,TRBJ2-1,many,CSVVDYNEQFF,TGCAGCGTTGTGGATTACAATGAGCAGTTCTTC
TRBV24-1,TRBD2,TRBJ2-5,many,CATSDFTRGRAGETQYF,TGTGCCACCAGTGATTTCACCCGGGGGAGGGCGGGAGAGACCCAGTACTTC
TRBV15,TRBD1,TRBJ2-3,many,CATSRDPGTGVDTQYF,TGTGCCACCAGCAGAGATCCGGGGACAGGGGTAGATACGCAGTATTTT
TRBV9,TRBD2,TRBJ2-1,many,CASSVLYGGGDEQFF,TGTGCCAGCAGCGTACTGTACGGGGGGGGGGATGAGCAGTTCTTC
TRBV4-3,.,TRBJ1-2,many,CASSQDLGSYIYGYTF,TGCGCCAGCAGCCAGGATTTGGGGAGTTACATCTATGGCTACACCTTC
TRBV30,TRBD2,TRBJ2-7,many,CAWSTGGGTYEQYF,TGTGCCTGGAGTACTGGCGGGGGGACCTACGAGCAGTACTTC
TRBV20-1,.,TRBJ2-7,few,CSARESYEQYF,TGCAGTGCTAGAGAGAGCTACGAGCAGTACTTC
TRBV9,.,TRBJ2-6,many,CASSVDGSPSGANVLTF,TGTGCCAGCAGCGTAGACGGCTCACCCTCTGGGGCCAACGTCCTGACTTTC
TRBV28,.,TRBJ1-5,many,CASRALRGWSNQPQHF,TGTGCCAGCAGAGCCCTCAGGGGATGGAGCAATCAGCCCCAGCATTTT
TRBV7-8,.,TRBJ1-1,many,CASSLAVGGTEAFF,TGTGCCAGCAGCTTAGCCGTGGGGGGCACTGAAGCTTTCTTT
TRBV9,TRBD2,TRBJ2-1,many,CASSVTSGGWGEQFF,TGTGCCAGCAGCGTAACTAGCGGGGGTTGGGGTGAGCAGTTCTTC
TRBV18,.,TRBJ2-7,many,CASSGSPKGYEQYF,TGTGCCAGCTCAGGGTCCCCAAAGGGCTACGAGCAGTACTTC
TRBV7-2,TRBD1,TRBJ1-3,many,CASSLAGQGFAGNTIYF,TGTGCCAGCAGCTTAGCGGGACAGGGATTTGCAGGAAACACCATATATTTT
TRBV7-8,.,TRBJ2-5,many,CASRPTLVGGWETQYF,TGTGCCAGCCGACCCACATTAGTGGGGGGATGGGAGACCCAGTACTTC
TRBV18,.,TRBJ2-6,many,CASSPGQGPSNVLTF,TGTGCCAGCTCACCAGGGCAGGGCCCTTCTAACGTCCTGACTTTC
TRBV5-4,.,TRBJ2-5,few,CASSFRAQSQETQYF,TGTGCCAGCAGCTTCCGAGCTCAATCACAAGAGACCCAGTACTTC
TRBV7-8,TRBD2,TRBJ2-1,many,CASSPGLAGYNEQFF,TGTGCCAGCAGCCCAGGACTAGCGGGGTATAATGAGCAGTTCTTC
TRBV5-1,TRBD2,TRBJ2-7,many,CASSLKTLTSGGAVVYEQYF,TGCGCCAGCAGTTTGAAGACCCTGACTAGCGGGGGGGCAGTGGTATACGAGCAGTACTTC
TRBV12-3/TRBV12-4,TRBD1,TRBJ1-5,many,CASSPNRGGVGNQPQHF,TGTGCCAGCAGTCCCAACAGGGGGGGTGTTGGCAATCAGCCCCAGCATTTT
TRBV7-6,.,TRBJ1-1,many,CASSLGVGMNTEAFF,TGTGCCAGCAGCTTAGGAGTAGGGATGAACACTGAAGCTTTCTTT
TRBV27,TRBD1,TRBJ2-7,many,CASSLWDRISYEQYF,TGTGCCAGCAGTTTATGGGACAGGATATCCTACGAGCAGTACTTC
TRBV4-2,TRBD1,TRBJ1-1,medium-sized,CASSQASGGADEAFF,TGTGCCAGCAGCCAAGCGTCAGGGGGCGCGGATGAAGCTTTCTTT
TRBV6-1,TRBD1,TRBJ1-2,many,CASSDQGAPPYYGYTF,TGTGCCAGCAGTGATCAGGGGGCGCCCCCCTACTATGGCTACACCTTC
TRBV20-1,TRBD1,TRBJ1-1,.,CRGNRGDTEAFF,TGCAGGGGAAACAGGGGTGACACTGAAGCTTTCTTT
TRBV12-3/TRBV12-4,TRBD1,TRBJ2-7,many,CASKQGTGVSYEQYF,TGTGCCAGCAAACAAGGGACAGGGGTTTCCTACGAGCAGTACTTC
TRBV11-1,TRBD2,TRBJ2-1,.,CASSLGTSGGLYNEQFF,TGTGCCAGCAGCTTAGGGACTAGCGGGGGCCTTTACAATGAGCAGTTCTTC
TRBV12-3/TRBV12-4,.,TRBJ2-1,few,CASSDTGGPRNEQFF,TGTGCCAGCAGCGACACCGGGGGGCCGAGGAATGAGCAGTTCTTC
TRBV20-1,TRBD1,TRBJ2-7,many,CSARVGTGTYEQYF,TGCAGTGCTAGAGTTGGGACAGGGACATACGAGCAGTACTTC
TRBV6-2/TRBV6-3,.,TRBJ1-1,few,CASSYSKYTGSTEAFF,TGTGCCAGCAGTTACTCGAAGTACACGGGGTCCACTGAAGCTTTCTTT
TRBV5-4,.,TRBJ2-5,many,CASSLGRTLQETQYF,TGTGCCAGCAGCTTGGGGCGGACACTTCAAGAGACCCAGTACTTC
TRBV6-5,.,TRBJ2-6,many,CASRVRSGANVLTF,TGTGCCAGCCGGGTCCGCTCTGGGGCCAACGTCCTGACTTTC
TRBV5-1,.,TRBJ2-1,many,CASSRTSQEANEQFF,TGCGCCAGCAGCAGGACCTCCCAAGAGGCCAATGAGCAGTTCTTC
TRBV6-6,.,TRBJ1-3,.,CASSYSGGEDGNTIYF,TGTGCCAGCAGTTACTCGGGAGGGGAGGACGGAAACACCATATATTTT
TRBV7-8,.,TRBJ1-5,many,CASSPIPGLNQPQHF,TGTGCCAGCAGTCCGATCCCGGGACTCAATCAGCCCCAGCATTTT
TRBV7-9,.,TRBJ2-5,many,CASSRGTTSETQYF,TGTGCCAGCAGCCGCGGGACAACTTCGGAGACCCAGTACTTC
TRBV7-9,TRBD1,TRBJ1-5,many,CASSLAEDRGRGNQPQHF,TGTGCCAGCAGCTTAGCGGAGGACAGGGGGAGAGGCAATCAGCCCCAGCATTTT